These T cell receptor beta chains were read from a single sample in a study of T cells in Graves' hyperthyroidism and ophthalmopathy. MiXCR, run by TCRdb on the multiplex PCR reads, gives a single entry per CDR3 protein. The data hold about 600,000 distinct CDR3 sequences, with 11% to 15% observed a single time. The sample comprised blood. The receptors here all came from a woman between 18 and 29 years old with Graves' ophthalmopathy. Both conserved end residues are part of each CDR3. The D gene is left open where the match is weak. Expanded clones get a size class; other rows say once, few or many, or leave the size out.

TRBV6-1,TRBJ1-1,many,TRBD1,CASSPRQGMDTEAFF,TGTGCCAGCAGTCCCCGACAGGGAATGGACACTGAAGCTTTCTTT
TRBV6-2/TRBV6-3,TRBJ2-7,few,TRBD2,CASSSRAFLAGGYEQYF,TGTGCCAGCAGTTCTAGGGCCTTCCTAGCGGGAGGATACGAGCAGTACTTC
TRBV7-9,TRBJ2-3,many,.,CASSFGVDTQYF,TGTGCCAGCAGCTTCGGGGTAGATACGCAGTATTTT
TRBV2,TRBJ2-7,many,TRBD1,CASSPDRGYSYEQYF,TGTGCCAGCAGTCCAGACAGGGGCTATTCCTACGAGCAGTACTTC
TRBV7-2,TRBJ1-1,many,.,CASSFPGPLRVAFF,TGTGCCAGCAGCTTCCCGGGACCCCTCCGGGTAGCTTTCTTT
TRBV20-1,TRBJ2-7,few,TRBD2,CSASYRAGEGEQYF,TGCAGTGCTAGTTATCGAGCGGGAGAAGGCGAGCAGTACTTC
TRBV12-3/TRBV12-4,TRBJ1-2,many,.,CASSFAGYGYTF,TGTGCCAGCAGTTTCGCCGGGTATGGCTACACCTTC
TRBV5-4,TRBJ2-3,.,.,CASSPGLQGPDTQYF,TGTGCCAGCAGCCCGGGTCTCCAGGGACCAGATACGCAGTATTTT
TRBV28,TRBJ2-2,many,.,CASTLGAGVEGTGELFF,TGTGCCAGCACCTTGGGGGCGGGAGTGGAGGGCACCGGGGAGCTGTTTTTT
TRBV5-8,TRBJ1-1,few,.,CASSLYERGGEGAFF,TGTGCCAGCAGCCTATATGAACGAGGTGGGGAAGGAGCTTTCTTT
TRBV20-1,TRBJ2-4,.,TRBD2,CSGGTSGRGGKNIQYF,TGCAGTGGTGGGACTAGCGGGAGAGGCGGCAAAAACATTCAGTACTTC
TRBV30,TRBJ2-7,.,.,CAWSVRLTWYGEEQYF,TGTGCCTGGAGTGTAAGACTAACTTGGTACGGTGAGGAGCAGTACTTC
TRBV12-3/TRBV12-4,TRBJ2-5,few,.,CASSWRDSGLETQYF,TGTGCCAGCAGTTGGCGGGACTCCGGTCTAGAGACCCAGTACTTC
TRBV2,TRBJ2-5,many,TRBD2,CASSPTGLAGRETQYF,TGTGCCAGCAGTCCCACTGGACTAGCGGGACGAGAGACCCAGTACTTC
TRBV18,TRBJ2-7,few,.,CASSPKRGPYEQYF,TGTGCCAGCTCACCGAAGAGGGGCCCCTACGAGCAGTACTTC
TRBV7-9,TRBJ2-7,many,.,CASSLRGLELYEQYF,TGTGCCAGCAGCTTACGGGGGCTTGAGCTCTACGAGCAGTACTTC
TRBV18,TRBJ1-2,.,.,CASSPGRAHNYGYTF,TGTGCCAGCTCACCAGGCCGGGCCCATAACTATGGCTACACCTTC
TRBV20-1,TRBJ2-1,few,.,CSAFPIGTIRYNEQFF,TGCAGTGCTTTCCCCATCGGAACTATCCGGTACAATGAGCAGTTCTTC
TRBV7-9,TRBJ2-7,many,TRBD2,CASSLTSGHSYEQYF,TGTGCCAGCAGCCTTACTAGCGGGCACTCCTACGAGCAGTACTTC
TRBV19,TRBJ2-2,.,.,CASSTPDGTNTGELFF,TGTGCCAGTAGTACCCCCGACGGGACGAACACCGGGGAGCTGTTTTTT
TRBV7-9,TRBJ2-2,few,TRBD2,CASSRNSGTSGSGSTGELFF,TGTGCCAGCAGCCGAAATTCCGGGACTAGCGGGAGCGGGAGCACCGGGGAGCTGTTTTTT
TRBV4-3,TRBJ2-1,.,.,CASSPERDSYNEQFF,TGCGCCAGCAGCCCCGAGAGAGACTCCTACAATGAGCAGTTCTTC
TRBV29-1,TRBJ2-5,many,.,CSGTGAISGRDQETQYF,TGCAGCGGGACGGGGGCAATTAGTGGGCGCGATCAAGAGACCCAGTACTTC
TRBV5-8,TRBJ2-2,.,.,CASSVQVNTGELFF,TGTGCCAGCAGCGTACAGGTTAACACCGGGGAGCTGTTTTTT
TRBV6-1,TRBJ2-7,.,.,CASGRESYNEQYF,TGTGCCAGCGGACGGGAATCCTACAATGAGCAGTACTTC
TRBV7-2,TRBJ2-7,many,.,CASSESGSGYFGQYF,TGTGCCAGCAGCGAATCCGGGAGCGGATATTTTGGGCAGTACTTC
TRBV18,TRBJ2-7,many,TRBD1,CASTTGTGAYEQYF,TGTGCCAGCACTACCGGGACAGGGGCCTACGAGCAGTACTTC
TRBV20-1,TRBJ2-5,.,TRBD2,CSARGLAGQETQYF,TGCAGTGCTAGAGGACTAGCGGGCCAAGAGACCCAGTACTTC
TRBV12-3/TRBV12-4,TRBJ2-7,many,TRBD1,CASNEAGTAEQYF,TGTGCCAGCAACGAGGCCGGGACAGCCGAGCAGTACTTC
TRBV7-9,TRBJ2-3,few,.,CASSASPSDTQYF,TGTGCCAGCAGCGCCTCTCCTTCAGATACGCAGTATTTT
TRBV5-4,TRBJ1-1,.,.,CASSRSFNTEAFF,TGTGCCAGCAGCAGAAGCTTTAACACTGAAGCTTTCTTT
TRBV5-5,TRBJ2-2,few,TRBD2,CASSWGLAGATGELFF,TGTGCCAGCAGCTGGGGACTAGCGGGAGCCACCGGGGAGCTGTTTTTT
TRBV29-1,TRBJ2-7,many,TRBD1,CSVAGGNYEQYF,TGCAGCGTTGCAGGGGGAAACTACGAGCAGTACTTC
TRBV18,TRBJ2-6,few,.,CASSPIQGFGANVLTF,TGTGCCAGCTCACCCATACAGGGTTTCGGGGCCAACGTCCTGACTTTC
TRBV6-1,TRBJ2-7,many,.,CASSSGGAPSYEQYF,TGTGCCAGCAGTTCAGGGGGGGCACCTTCCTACGAGCAGTACTTC
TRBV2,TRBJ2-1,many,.,CASSEALLGGSRNEQFF,TGTGCCAGCAGTGAAGCGCTGCTTGGGGGTTCTCGGAATGAGCAGTTCTTC
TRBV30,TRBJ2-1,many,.,CAWNSGAGLNNEQFF,TGTGCCTGGAACAGTGGGGCGGGCCTGAACAATGAGCAGTTCTTC
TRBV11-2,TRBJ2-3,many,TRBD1,CASSDGQGPRRDTQYF,TGTGCCAGCAGCGACGGACAGGGTCCCCGTAGAGATACGCAGTATTTT
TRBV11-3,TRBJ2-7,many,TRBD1,CASSLTGIEQYF,TGTGCCAGCAGCCTGACAGGGATCGAGCAGTACTTC
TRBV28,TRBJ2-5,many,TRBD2,CASSSGTSGRLGLVETQYF,TGTGCCAGCAGCTCCGGGACTAGCGGGAGGTTAGGATTAGTGGAGACCCAGTACTTC
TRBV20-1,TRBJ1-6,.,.,CSARDTGAGLVSYNSPLHF,TGCAGTGCTAGAGATACGGGCGCAGGGCTTGTCTCCTATAATTCACCCCTCCACTTT
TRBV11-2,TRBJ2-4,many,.,CASSSQGGTNIQYF,TGTGCCAGCAGCTCGCAGGGGGGGACAAACATTCAGTACTTC
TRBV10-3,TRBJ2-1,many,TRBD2,CAISGPTSGRALSYNEQFF,TGTGCCATCAGTGGCCCGACTAGCGGGAGGGCCTTGAGCTACAATGAGCAGTTCTTC
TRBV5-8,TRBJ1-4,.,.,CASSGRRGTNEKLFF,TGTGCCAGCAGCGGACGCCGAGGCACTAATGAAAAACTGTTTTTT
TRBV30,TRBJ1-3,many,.,CAWSVGVYGNTIYF,TGTGCCTGGAGTGTGGGGGTGTACGGAAACACCATATATTTT